This entry features one T cell receptor (beta chain) sequence. Deletions cut 7 bases from V and 3 bases from J, with 13 bases between. The germline CDR1 and CDR2 sequences are SEHNR and FQNEAQ (reference sequence). The CDR3 covers 14 residues. In the study's own analysis: Using reference gene primer amplification, nucleated cell counts were estimated. Data came from immunoSEQ multiplex PCR; TCRdb stores just in-frame clones and leaves some out. Clone size and the V and J calls come from that table; the DNA yielded D and trimming. Of 40,000 or so clones listed, 91% were seen once; the top ten hold less than 20%. The sample comes from a study of blood T cell repertoires in COVID-19. As for the study in general: Collection of acute and convalescent COVID-19 samples took place in the United States, Italy and Spain. PBMCs, B-cell-depleted T cells, or T cells were the source of the cDNA or gDNA that made up the material.

The TCR originated in a woman in her thirties in a cohort sampled during active COVID-19. The sequenced sample consisted of peripheral blood. This chain joins TRBV7-9 and TRBJ1-3; D possibly corresponds to TRBD1 (5 bases). In nucleotides, the CDR3 is TGTGCCAGCACTCTCCAGGGAATTGGAAACACCATATATTTT. It encodes CASTLQGIGNTIYF.